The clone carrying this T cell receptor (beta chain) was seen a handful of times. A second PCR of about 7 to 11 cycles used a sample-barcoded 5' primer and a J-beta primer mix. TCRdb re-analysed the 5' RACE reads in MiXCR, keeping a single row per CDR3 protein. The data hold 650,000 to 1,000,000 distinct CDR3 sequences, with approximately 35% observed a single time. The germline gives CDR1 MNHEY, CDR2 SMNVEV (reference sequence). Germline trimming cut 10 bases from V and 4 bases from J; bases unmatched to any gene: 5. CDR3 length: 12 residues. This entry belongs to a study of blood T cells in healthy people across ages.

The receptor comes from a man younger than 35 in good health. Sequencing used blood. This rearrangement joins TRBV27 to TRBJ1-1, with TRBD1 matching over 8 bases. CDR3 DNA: TGTGCCACCCGAACAGGGGGCACTGAAGCTTTCTTT. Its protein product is CATRTGGTEAFF.